This T cell receptor beta chain was documented in a study of beta chain features in type 1 diabetes. Findings of the study overall: Healthy donors had naive, central memory and Treg TCRB repertoires that appeared less similar than those seen among patients. Whether HLA type influences TCRB rearrangement remained unresolved here. All four CD4+ subsets from Type 1 diabetes patients carried moderately but significantly shorter TCRB CDR3s.

Purity exceeded 98% in all sorted populations. Germline CDR1 reads SNHLY; CDR2 reads FYNNEI. This CDR3 has 12 amino acids. V lost 6 bases to trimming and J lost 0 bases, with 6 bases between them. Note on this clone: Its specificity is not known.

Reverse transcription of all isolated RNA meant that expressed TCRB transcripts were sequenced. TCRdb keeps only in-frame clones here, not all; method: immunoSEQ multiplex PCR. The sample lists some 290,000 clones, more than 13% occurring once. The receptor was isolated from a man aged 25-40 years with type 1 diabetes. Sequencing used naive CD4+ T cells from blood. V is TRBV2 and J is TRBJ2-7, with D possibly matching TRBD1 (5 bases). The CDR3 region is CASRQDSYEQYF. CDR3 sequence (DNA): TGTGCCAGCAGACAGGACTCCTACGAGCAGTACTTC.